A selection of T cell receptor beta chains follows, all from one sample in a study of graft-versus-host responses after intestinal transplantation. The repertoire was sequenced with immunoSEQ multiplex PCR; TCRdb's copy has only in-frame clones and lacks some. The data contain more than 90,000 clones, roughly nine tenths of them seen just once; the ten biggest clones take up about 0.25%. Their antigens are not known. Here the sequenced sample was unstimulated CD4+ T cells sorted from spleen or lymph node cells, taken before transplant. The receptors come from a human donor who was the organ donor for an intestinal transplant. Both conserved end residues are part of each CDR3. The listing skips clone size in some rows; elsewhere it reads once, few, many or a size class.

clone size | J gene | V gene | CDR3 protein
- | TRBJ1-2 | TRBV6-1 | CASRDYILSNYGYTF
- | TRBJ2-1 | TRBV2 | CASSQGVPSYNEQFF
- | TRBJ2-7 | TRBV10-1 | CASSDGSGAHQGEQYF
few | - | TRBV30 | CAWSGGGEQYF
- | TRBJ2-7 | TRBV29-1 | CSVRDPAPYEQYF
- | TRBJ2-5 | TRBV4-2 | CASSQVLALAGGETQYF
- | TRBJ2-7 | TRBV27 | CASKARQGANEQYF
- | TRBJ2-6 | TRBV9 | CASSTQFSGANVLTF
- | TRBJ2-7 | TRBV28 | CASNSRYEQYF
- | TRBJ1-1 | TRBV4-1 | CASSPRVEGMNTEAFF
- | TRBJ1-2 | TRBV28 | CASSYASWPNRDYGYTF
- | TRBJ2-7 | TRBV7-3 | CASSLWLAGVEAHEQYF
- | TRBJ2-1 | TRBV27 | CASSSRTSGRSYNEQFF
once | TRBJ2-7 | TRBV15 | CATSIGLVGEQYF
- | TRBJ1-2 | TRBV6-5 | CASSVGTESNYGYTF
- | TRBJ1-1 | TRBV4-2 | CASSQHRDRMNTEAFF
once | TRBJ1-2 | TRBV6-6 | CASSYSGGDYGYTF
- | TRBJ2-5 | TRBV28 | CASSRGTSAQETQYF
- | TRBJ2-3 | TRBV10-3 | CAISEGRSTDTQYF
- | TRBJ1-1 | TRBV7-3 | CASSLNRLLTAFF
- | TRBJ1-1 | TRBV29-1 | CSVEENSLGTEAFF
- | TRBJ2-1 | TRBV9 | CASSVEDTYNEQFF
- | TRBJ1-4 | TRBV28 | CASSLGPGGVNEKLFF
- | TRBJ2-7 | TRBV20-1 | CSAGTSYEQYF
once | TRBJ2-3 | TRBV7-9 | CASSPDSSSTDTQYF
- | TRBJ2-3 | TRBV4-2 | CASSQATGTDTQYF
- | TRBJ2-1 | TRBV6-5 | CASSSSLAVNNEQFF
- | TRBJ2-7 | TRBV6-1 | CASSRTGHYEQYF
- | TRBJ2-1 | TRBV4-1 | CASSQDRGTSIGGEQFF
- | TRBJ1-4 | TRBV28 | CASRGTTNEKLFF
- | TRBJ1-1 | TRBV27 | CASSLRVATGTEAFF
- | TRBJ1-2 | TRBV4-1 | CASSQQGANYGYTF
- | TRBJ1-3 | TRBV5-1 | CASSLGTPGNTIYF
- | TRBJ1-5 | TRBV10-3 | CAISEQGRDQPQHF
- | TRBJ1-5 | TRBV7-2 | CASRDSGGGRSQPQHF
- | TRBJ1-2 | TRBV27 | CASSFFRGTGESGSYGYTF
- | TRBJ2-3 | TRBV7-3 | CASSLTAGVDTQYF
- | TRBJ2-3 | TRBV6-5 | CASSTSRTGQDTQYF
- | TRBJ2-7 | TRBV6-1 | CASSEGGYRYEQYF
- | TRBJ2-7 | TRBV6-1 | CASRNRDRGYEQYF
- | TRBJ2-7 | TRBV6-5 | CASSVEGRSYEQYF
- | TRBJ2-1 | TRBV19 | CATKPPGGDEQFF
- | TRBJ2-5 | TRBV11-3 | CASSLRTGDGETQYF
- | TRBJ2-7 | TRBV19 | CASSSQRELHYEQYF
- | TRBJ2-5 | TRBV4-3 | CATRGPGGTQYF
once | TRBJ2-7 | TRBV6-4 | CASSSRGNSYEQYF
- | TRBJ2-3 | TRBV9 | CASSVGLSLDTQYF
- | TRBJ2-2 | TRBV5-1 | CASSLYGPYSYTGELFF
- | TRBJ1-2 | TRBV6-5 | CASSNRGLYGYTF
once | TRBJ1-5 | TRBV19 | CASSAGSNQPQHF